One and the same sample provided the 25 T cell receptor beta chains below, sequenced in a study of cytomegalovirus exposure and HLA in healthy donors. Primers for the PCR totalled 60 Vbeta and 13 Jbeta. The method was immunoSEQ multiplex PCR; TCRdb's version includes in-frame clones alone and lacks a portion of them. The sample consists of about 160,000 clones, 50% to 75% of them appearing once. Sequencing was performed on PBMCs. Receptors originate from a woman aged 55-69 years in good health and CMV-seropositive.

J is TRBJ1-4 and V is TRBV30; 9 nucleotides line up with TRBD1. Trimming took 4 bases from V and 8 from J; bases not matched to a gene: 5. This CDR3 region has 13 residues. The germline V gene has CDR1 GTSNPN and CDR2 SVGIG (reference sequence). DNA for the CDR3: TGTGCCTGGACGACAGGGGGTAGCGAAAAACTGTTTTTT. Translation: CAWTTGGSEKLFF.

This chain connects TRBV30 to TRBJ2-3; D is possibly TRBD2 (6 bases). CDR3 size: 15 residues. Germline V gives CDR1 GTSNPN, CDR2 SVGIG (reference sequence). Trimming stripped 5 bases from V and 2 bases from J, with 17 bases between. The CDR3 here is CAWGGTLLYTDTQYF. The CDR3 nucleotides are TGTGCCTGGGGGGGGACCCTACTTTACACAGATACGCAGTATTTT.

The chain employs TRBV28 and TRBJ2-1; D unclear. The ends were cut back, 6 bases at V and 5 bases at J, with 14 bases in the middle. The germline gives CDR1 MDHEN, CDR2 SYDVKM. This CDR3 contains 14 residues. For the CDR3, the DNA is TGTGCCAGCAGCCCCTTTCGCGATAACAATGAGCAGTTCTTC. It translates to CASSPFRDNNEQFF.

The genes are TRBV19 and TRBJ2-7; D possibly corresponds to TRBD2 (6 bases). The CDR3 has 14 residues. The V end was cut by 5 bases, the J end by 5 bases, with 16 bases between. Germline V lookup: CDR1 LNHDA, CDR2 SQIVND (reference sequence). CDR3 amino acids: CASSVRDSVNEQYF. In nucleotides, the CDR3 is TGTGCCAGTAGTGTCCGGGACTCCGTCAACGAGCAGTACTTC.

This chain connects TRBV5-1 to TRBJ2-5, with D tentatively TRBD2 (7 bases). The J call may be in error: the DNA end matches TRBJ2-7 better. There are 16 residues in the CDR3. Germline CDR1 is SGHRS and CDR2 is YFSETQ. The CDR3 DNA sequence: TGCGCCAGCAGCCCGGCCAGGGGAGGGGGGGTCTACGAGCAGTACTTC. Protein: CASSPARGGGVYEQYF.

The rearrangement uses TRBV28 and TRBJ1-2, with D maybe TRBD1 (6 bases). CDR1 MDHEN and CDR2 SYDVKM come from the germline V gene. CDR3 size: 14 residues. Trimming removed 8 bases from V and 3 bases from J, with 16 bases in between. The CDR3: CASSAGGADYGYTF. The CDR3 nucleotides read TGTGCCAGCTCTGCTGGGGGCGCTGACTATGGCTACACCTTC.

For the CDR3, the DNA is TGTGCCAGCAGCCCTAGCGGGAATAATTTTGATACGCAGTATTTT. It yields the protein CASSPSGNNFDTQYF. The V and J genes are TRBV7-2 and TRBJ2-3; 9 bases fit TRBD2. Trimming removed 5 bases from V and 6 bases from J; junction bases left unmatched: 9. CDR3 size: 15 residues. Germline V gene data show CDR1 as SGHTA and CDR2 as FQGNSA.

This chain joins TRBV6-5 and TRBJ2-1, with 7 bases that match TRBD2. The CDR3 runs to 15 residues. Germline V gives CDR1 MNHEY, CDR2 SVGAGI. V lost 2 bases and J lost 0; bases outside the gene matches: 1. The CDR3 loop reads CASSYASGSYNEQFF. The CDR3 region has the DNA TGTGCCAGCAGTTACGCTAGCGGCTCCTACAATGAGCAGTTCTTC.

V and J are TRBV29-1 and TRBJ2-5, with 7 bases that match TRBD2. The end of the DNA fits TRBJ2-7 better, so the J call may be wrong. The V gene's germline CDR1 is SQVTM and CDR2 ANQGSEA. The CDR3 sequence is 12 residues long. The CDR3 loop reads CSVAGGRYEQYF. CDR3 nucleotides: TGCAGCGTTGCTGGCGGGAGATACGAGCAGTACTTC.

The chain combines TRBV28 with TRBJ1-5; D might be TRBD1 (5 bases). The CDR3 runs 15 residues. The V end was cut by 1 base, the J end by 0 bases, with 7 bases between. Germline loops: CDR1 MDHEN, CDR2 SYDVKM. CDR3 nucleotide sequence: TGTGCCAGCAGTTTATTGACAGATAGCAATCAGCCCCAGCATTTT. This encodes CASSLLTDSNQPQHF. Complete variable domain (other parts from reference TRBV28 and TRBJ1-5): DVKVTQSSRYLVKRTGEKVFLECVQDMDHENMFWYRQDPGLGLRLIYFSYDVKMKEKGDIPEGYSVSREKKERFSLILESASTNQTSMYLCASSLLTDSNQPQHFGDGTRLSIL.

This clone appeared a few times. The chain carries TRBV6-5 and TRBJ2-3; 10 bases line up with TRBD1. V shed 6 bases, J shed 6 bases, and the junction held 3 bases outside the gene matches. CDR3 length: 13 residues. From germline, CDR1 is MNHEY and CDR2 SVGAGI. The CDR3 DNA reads TGTGCCAGCAGCCGGGACAGGGGCGATACGCAGTATTTT. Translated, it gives CASSRDRGDTQYF.

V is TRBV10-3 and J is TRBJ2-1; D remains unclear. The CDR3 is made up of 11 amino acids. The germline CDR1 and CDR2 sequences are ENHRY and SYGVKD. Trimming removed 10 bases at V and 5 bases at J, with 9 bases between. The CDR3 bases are TGTGCCAGCCAGGATAACAATGAGCAGTTCTTC. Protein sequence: CASQDNNEQFF.

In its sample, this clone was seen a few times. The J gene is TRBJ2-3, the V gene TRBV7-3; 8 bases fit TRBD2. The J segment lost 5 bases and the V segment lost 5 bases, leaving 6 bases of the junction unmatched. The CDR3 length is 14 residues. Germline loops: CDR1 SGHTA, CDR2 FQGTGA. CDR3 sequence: CASSRSRGGDTQYF. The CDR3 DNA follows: TGTGCCAGCAGCCGGAGTCGGGGGGGAGATACGCAGTATTTT.

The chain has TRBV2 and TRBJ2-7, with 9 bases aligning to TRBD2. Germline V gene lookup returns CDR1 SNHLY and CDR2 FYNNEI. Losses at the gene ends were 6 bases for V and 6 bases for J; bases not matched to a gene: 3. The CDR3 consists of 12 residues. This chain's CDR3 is CASRGLAREQYF. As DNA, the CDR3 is TGTGCCAGCAGGGGACTAGCTCGCGAGCAGTACTTC. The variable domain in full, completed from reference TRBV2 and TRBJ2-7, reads EPEVTQTPSHQVTQMGQEVILRCVPISNHLYFYWYRQILGQKVEFLVSFYNNEISEKSEIFDDQFSVERPDGSNFTLKIRSTKLEDSAMYFCASRGLAREQYFGPGTRLTVT.

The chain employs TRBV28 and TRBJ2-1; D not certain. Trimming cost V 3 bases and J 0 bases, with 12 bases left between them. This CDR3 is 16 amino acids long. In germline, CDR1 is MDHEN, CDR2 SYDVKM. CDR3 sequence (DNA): TGTGCCAGCAGTTTCACAGTTCTGAGCTCCTACAATGAGCAGTTCTTC. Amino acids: CASSFTVLSSYNEQFF.

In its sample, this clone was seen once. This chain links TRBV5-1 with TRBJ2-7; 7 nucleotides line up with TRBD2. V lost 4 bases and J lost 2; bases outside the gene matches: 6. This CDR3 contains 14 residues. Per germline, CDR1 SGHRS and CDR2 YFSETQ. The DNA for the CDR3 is TGCGCCAGCAGCATGGAGGGGAGGGCCTACGAGCAGTACTTC. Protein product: CASSMEGRAYEQYF.

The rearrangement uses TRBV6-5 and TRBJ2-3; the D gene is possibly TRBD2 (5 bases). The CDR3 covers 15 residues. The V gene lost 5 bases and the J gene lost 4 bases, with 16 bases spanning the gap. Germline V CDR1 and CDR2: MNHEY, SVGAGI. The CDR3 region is CASSPLVGNPDTQYF. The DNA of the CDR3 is TGTGCCAGCAGTCCACTAGTGGGTAACCCAGATACGCAGTATTTT.

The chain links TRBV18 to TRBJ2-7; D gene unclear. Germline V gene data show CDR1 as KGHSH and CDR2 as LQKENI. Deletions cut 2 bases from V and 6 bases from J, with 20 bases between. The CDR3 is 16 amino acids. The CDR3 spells CASSPISTGQMGEQYF. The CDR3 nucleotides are TGTGCCAGCTCACCAATTAGCACTGGCCAGATGGGCGAGCAGTACTTC.

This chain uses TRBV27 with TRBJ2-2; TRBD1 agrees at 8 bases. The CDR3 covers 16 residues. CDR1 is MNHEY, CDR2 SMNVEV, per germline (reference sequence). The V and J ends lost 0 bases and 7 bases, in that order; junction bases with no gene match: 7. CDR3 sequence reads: CASSLSPGTGYGELFF. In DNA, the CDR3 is TGTGCCAGCAGTTTATCCCCCGGGACAGGTTACGGGGAGCTGTTTTTT.

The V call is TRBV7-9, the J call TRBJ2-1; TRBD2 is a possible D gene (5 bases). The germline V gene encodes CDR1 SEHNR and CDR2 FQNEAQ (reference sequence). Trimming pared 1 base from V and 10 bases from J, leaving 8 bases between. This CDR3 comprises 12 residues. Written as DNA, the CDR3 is TGTGCCAGCAGCTTAGTGCAGCGGGAGCAGTTCTTC. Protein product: CASSLVQREQFF. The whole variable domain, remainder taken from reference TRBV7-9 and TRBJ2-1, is DTGVSQNPRHKITKRGQNVTFRCDPISEHNRLYWYRQTLGQGPEFLTYFQNEAQLEKSRLLSDRFSAERPKGSFSTLEIQRTEQGDSAMYLCASSLVQREQFFGPGTRLTVL.

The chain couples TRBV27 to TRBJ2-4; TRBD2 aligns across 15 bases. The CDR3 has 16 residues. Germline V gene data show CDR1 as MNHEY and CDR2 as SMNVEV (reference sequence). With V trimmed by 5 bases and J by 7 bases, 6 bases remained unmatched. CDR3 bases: TGTGCCAGCAGTCAGGGACTAGCGGGAGGTGGCAACATTCAGTACTTC. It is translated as CASSQGLAGGGNIQYF.

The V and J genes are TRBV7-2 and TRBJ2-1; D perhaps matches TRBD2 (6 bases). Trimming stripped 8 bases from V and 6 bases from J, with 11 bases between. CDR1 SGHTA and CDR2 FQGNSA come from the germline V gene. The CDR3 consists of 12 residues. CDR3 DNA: TGTGCCAGCCGGAGGGTGGGCAATGAGCAGTTCTTC. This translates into CASRRVGNEQFF. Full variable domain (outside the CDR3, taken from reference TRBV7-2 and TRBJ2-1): GAGVSQSPSNKVTEKGKDVELRCDPISGHTALYWYRQSLGQGLEFLIYFQGNSAPDKSGLPSDRFSAERTGGSVSTLTIQRTQQEDSAVYLCASRRVGNEQFFGPGTRLTVL.

The CDR3 protein is CATAQGEGRSQHF. In DNA, the CDR3 is TGTGCCACTGCACAGGGGGAAGGGCGGTCCCAGCATTTT. J is TRBJ1-5 and V is TRBV7-3, with 8 nucleotides matching TRBD1. In germline, CDR1 is SGHTA, CDR2 FQGTGA. The CDR3 loop spans 13 amino acids. J lost 11 bases, V lost 10 bases, and 13 bases had no gene match.

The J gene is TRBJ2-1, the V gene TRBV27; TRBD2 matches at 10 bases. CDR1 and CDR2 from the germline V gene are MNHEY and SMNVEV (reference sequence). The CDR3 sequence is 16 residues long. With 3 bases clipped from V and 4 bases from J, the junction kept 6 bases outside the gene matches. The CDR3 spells CASSFSGTSAYNEQFF. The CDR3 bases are TGTGCCAGCAGTTTCTCTGGGACTAGCGCTTACAATGAGCAGTTCTTC.

The CDR3 DNA reads as TGTGCCAGCAGCCCTAGACTGGGTTTGGAGCAGTTCTTC. Amino acids: CASSPRLGLEQFF. V and J are TRBV11-2 and TRBJ2-1; D is unclear. Trimming took 5 bases from V and 10 from J, leaving 15 bases between them. Germline values: CDR1 SGHAT, CDR2 FQNNGV. CDR3 length equals 13 residues.